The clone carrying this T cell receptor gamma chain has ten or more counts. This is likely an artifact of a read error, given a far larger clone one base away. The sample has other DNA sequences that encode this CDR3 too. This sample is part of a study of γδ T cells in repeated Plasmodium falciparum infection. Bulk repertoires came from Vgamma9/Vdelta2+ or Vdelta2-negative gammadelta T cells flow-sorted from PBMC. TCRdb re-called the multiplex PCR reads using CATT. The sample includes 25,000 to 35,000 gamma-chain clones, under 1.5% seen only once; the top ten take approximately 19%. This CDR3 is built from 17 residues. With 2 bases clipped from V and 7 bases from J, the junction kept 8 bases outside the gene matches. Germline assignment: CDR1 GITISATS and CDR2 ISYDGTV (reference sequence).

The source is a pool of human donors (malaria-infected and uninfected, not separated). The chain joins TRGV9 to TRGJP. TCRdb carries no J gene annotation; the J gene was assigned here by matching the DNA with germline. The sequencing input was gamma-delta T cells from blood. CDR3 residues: CALWEERLELGKKIKVF. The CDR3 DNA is TGTGCCTTGTGGGAGGAACGCCTGGAGTTGGGCAAAAAAATCAAGGTATTT.